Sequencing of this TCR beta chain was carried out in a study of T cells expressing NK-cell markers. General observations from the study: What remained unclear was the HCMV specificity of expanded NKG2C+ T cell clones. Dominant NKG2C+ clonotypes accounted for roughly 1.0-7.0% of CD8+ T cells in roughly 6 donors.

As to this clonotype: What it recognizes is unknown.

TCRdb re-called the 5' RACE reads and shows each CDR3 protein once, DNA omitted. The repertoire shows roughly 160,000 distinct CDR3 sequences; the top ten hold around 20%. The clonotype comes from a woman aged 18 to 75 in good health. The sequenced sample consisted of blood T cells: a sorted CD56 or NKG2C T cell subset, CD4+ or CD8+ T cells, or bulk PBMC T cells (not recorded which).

CDR3 region: CSASLLGRETQYF. J is TRBJ2-5 and V is TRBV20-1; TCRdb's D call of TRBD2 is untestable without DNA. Germline-derived CDR1 and CDR2 are DFQATT and SNEGSKA (reference sequence). The length of the CDR3 is 13 residues.